A selection of T cell receptor beta chains follows, all from one sample in a study of T cell responses to AZD1222 COVID-19 vaccine. Generated by immunoSEQ multiplex PCR, the TCRdb table keeps only in-frame clones and is missing some. Here the sample spans 150,000 to 200,000 clones, about 90% being singletons. Sequencing used peripheral blood, obtained 28 days after the second AZD1222 dose. Receptors were obtained from an adult who received the AZD1222 COVID-19 vaccine. The CDR3 runs from the conserved cysteine through the conserved F or W. Fields, in order: V gene, clone size, J gene, D gene, CDR3 protein, CDR3 DNA. The D gene is left open where the match is weak. Only some rows state a clone size, as once, few, many or a class for expanded clones.

TRBV7-8	-	TRBJ2-1	TRBD1	CASSQRQGGSYNEQFF	TGTGCCAGCAGCCAAAGACAGGGGGGTTCCTACAATGAGCAGTTCTTC
TRBV10-3	-	TRBJ1-5	-	CAISEAGGSNQPQHF	TGTGCCATCAGTGAAGCCGGGGGTAGCAATCAGCCCCAGCATTTT
TRBV10-3	-	TRBJ2-1	TRBD2	CAISQGLVIDNEQFF	TGTGCCATCAGTCAAGGACTAGTAATCGACAATGAGCAGTTCTTC
TRBV30	once	TRBJ1-6	-	CAWALQQGVGSPLHF	TGTGCCTGGGCGCTTCAACAGGGAGTCGGGTCACCCCTCCACTTT
TRBV20-1	-	TRBJ2-2	-	CSVRGPGELFF	TGCAGTGTCAGGGGCCCCGGGGAGCTGTTTTTT
TRBV4-1	-	TRBJ1-1	TRBD1	CASSQRQSRGTEAFF	TGCGCCAGCAGCCAGAGACAGTCCAGGGGGACTGAAGCTTTCTTT
TRBV4-2	few	TRBJ2-1	TRBD1	CASSQGRTGGDNEQFF	TGTGCCAGCAGCCAAGGACGGACAGGGGGCGACAATGAGCAGTTCTTC
TRBV11-2	-	TRBJ2-1	-	CASSSFSGSYNEQFF	TGTGCCAGCAGCTCCTTTAGTGGCTCCTACAATGAGCAGTTCTTC
TRBV7-2	-	TRBJ2-7	-	CASSFQSSYEQYF	TGTGCCAGCAGCTTCCAGAGCTCCTACGAGCAGTACTTC
TRBV12-3/TRBV12-4	-	TRBJ2-2	-	CASKRLNTGELFF	TGTGCCAGCAAACGACTTAACACCGGGGAGCTGTTTTTT
TRBV5-1	-	TRBJ2-7	-	CASSLGQIGEQYF	TGCGCCAGCAGCCTTGGACAGATCGGCGAGCAGTACTTC
TRBV4-3	-	TRBJ2-2	TRBD1	CASSRTGKVTGELFF	TGCGCCAGCAGCCGGACAGGGAAGGTAACCGGGGAGCTGTTTTTT
TRBV20-1	-	TRBJ2-3	TRBD2	CSASSSGLASTDTQYF	TGCAGTGCTAGTTCGTCGGGACTAGCGAGCACAGATACGCAGTATTTT
TRBV11-3	-	TRBJ2-3	TRBD1	CASSLYGTGVPDTQYF	TGTGCCAGCAGCTTATACGGGACAGGGGTCCCAGATACGCAGTATTTT
TRBV7-9	-	TRBJ2-3	TRBD2	CASSTGGSTDTQYF	TGTGCCAGCAGTACGGGGGGGAGCACAGATACGCAGTATTTT
TRBV3-1/TRBV3-2	few	TRBJ1-2	-	CASSQAHYGYTF	TGTGCCAGCAGCCAGGCCCACTATGGCTACACCTTC
TRBV5-1	-	TRBJ1-4	-	CASSLAFGQNNEKLFF	TGCGCCAGCAGCTTGGCTTTCGGACAGAATAATGAAAAACTGTTTTTT
TRBV12-3/TRBV12-4	-	TRBJ1-2	TRBD1	CASSDRAYGYTF	TGTGCCAGCAGCGACAGGGCCTATGGCTACACCTTC
TRBV6-5	-	TRBJ2-7	TRBD1	CASSYRIQGALYEQYF	TGTGCCAGCAGTTACCGAATCCAGGGGGCGCTGTACGAGCAGTACTTC
TRBV20-1	-	TRBJ1-5	-	CSASFQGRGNQPQHF	TGCAGTGCTAGTTTCCAGGGACGGGGCAATCAGCCCCAGCATTTT
TRBV5-4	-	TRBJ2-5	TRBD1	CASRTGTGLETQYF	TGTGCCAGCAGGACCGGGACAGGGTTAGAGACCCAGTACTTC
TRBV5-1	-	TRBJ1-3	-	CASSVGSVSGNTIYF	TGCGCCAGCAGCGTTGGTAGTGTTTCTGGAAACACCATATATTTT
TRBV29-1	once	TRBJ1-2	-	CSVAGSTLYGYTF	TGCAGCGTTGCGGGATCTACCTTATATGGCTACACCTTC
TRBV7-3	-	TRBJ2-2	-	CASSLTHIGTGELFF	TGTGCCAGCAGCTTAACGCATATCGGCACCGGGGAGCTGTTTTTT
TRBV7-9	-	TRBJ2-1	-	CASSLEGGLRFF	TGTGCCAGCAGCTTAGAGGGCGGACTCCGGTTCTTC
TRBV29-1	-	TRBJ1-5	-	CSVVGDSNQPQHF	TGCAGCGTTGTGGGGGATAGCAATCAGCCCCAGCATTTT
TRBV11-1	-	TRBJ1-2	-	CASSLKANYGYTF	TGTGCCAGCAGCTTAAAGGCTAACTATGGCTACACCTTC
TRBV19	once	TRBJ1-5	TRBD1	CASSTFGTGGQPQHF	TGTGCCAGTAGTACATTCGGGACAGGGGGACAGCCCCAGCATTTT
TRBV28	-	TRBJ2-3	-	CASSEGRGTDTQYF	TGTGCCAGCAGTGAGGGCAGGGGCACAGATACGCAGTATTTT
TRBV6-6	-	TRBJ1-5	-	CASSYHLVSNQPQHF	TGTGCCAGCAGTTACCACCTGGTAAGCAATCAGCCCCAGCATTTT
TRBV30	-	TRBJ1-3	-	CAWSQFSGNTIYF	TGTGCCTGGTCGCAATTCTCTGGAAACACCATATATTTT
TRBV6-2/TRBV6-3	-	TRBJ2-7	-	CASSSPSRAGTYEQYF	TGTGCCAGCAGTTCACCGTCCAGGGCAGGGACCTACGAGCAGTACTTC